This T cell receptor beta chain was identified during a study of response to subunit inactivated influenza vaccine. Whole-study findings and limits: After each seasonal influenza vaccination, few new T cells are recruited, the authors suggested.

As regards this clonotype: Its antigen is as yet unknown.

TCRdb reprocessed the RT-PCR reads with MiXCR, giving one entry per CDR3 protein. The sample includes approximately 530,000 distinct CDR3 sequences, approximately 7.1% of them seen just once. V gave up 2 bases and J gave up 9 bases, with 16 bases separating them. This CDR3 has 15 amino acids. Germline assignment: CDR1 WNHNN and CDR2 SYGVQD (reference sequence). This TCR was sampled from a man between 50 and 69 years old who received an inactivated influenza vaccine. The rearrangement uses TRBV10-1 and TRBJ2-2, with D unclear. The source was PBMCs from blood, collected less than 30 months after vaccination. As DNA, the CDR3 is TGCGCCAGCAGTGAGGGATCAGCCGAAGTCAGGGAGCTGTTTTTT. Translated: CASSEGSAEVRELFF.